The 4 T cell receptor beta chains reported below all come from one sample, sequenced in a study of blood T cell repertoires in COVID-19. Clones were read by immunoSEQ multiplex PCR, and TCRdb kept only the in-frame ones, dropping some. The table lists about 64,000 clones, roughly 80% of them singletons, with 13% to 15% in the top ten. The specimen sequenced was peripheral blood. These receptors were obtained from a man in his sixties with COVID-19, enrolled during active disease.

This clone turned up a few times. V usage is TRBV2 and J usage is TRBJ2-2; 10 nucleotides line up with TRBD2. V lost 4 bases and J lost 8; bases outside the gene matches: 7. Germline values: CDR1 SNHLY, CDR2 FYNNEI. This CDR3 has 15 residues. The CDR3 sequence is CASSAELAGAGELFF. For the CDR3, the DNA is TGTGCCAGCAGTGCAGAGCTAGCGGGAGCGGGGGAGCTGTTTTTT.

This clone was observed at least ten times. CDR3 protein: CASSPRTVWDTIYF. The CDR3 nucleotides read TGTGCCAGCAGCCCTCGGACAGTTTGGGACACCATATATTTT. The chain combines TRBV14 with TRBJ1-3; maybe TRBD1 (6 bases). Germline assignment: CDR1 SGHDN and CDR2 FVKESK. Trimming left V 4 bases short and J 8 bases short, with 15 bases between. This CDR3 has 14 residues.

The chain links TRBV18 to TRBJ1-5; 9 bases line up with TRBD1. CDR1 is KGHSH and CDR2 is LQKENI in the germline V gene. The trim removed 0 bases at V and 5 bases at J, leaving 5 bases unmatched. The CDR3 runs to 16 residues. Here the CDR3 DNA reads TGTGCCAGCTCACCACCGGGACAGGGAACGGATCAGCCCCAGCATTTT. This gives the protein CASSPPGQGTDQPQHF.

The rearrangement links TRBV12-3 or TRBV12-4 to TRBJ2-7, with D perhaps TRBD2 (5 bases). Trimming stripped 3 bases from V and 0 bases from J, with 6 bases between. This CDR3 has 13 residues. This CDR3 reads CASSFGSSYEQYF. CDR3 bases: TGTGCCAGCAGTTTTGGGAGCTCCTACGAGCAGTACTTC.